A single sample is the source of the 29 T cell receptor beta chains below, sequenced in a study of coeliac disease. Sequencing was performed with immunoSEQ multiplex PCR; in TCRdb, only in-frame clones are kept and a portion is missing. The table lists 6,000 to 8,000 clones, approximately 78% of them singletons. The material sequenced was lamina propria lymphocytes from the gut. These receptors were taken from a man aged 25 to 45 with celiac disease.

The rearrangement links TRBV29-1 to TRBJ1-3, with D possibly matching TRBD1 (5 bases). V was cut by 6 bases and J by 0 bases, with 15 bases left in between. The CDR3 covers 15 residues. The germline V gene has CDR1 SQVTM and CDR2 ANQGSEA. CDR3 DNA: TGCAGCGTGGTTCAGGGCCTGGCCTCTGGAAACACCATATATTTT. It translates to CSVVQGLASGNTIYF.

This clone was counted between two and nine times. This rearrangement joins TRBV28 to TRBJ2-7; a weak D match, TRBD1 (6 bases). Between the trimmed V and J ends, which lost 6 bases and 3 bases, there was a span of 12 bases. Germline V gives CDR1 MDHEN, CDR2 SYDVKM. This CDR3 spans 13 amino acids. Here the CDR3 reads CASRIQGFYEQYF. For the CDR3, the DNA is TGTGCCAGCAGGATACAGGGCTTCTACGAGCAGTACTTC. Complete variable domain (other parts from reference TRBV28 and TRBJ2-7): DVKVTQSSRYLVKRTGEKVFLECVQDMDHENMFWYRQDPGLGLRLIYFSYDVKMKEKGDIPEGYSVSREKKERFSLILESASTNQTSMYLCASRIQGFYEQYFGPGTRLTVT.

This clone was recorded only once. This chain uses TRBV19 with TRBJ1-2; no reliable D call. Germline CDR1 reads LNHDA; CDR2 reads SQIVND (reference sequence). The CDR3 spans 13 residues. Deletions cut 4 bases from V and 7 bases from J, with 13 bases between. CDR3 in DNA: TGTGCCAGTAGTACAAGCCGGGTTGGTGGCTACACCTTC. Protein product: CASSTSRVGGYTF.

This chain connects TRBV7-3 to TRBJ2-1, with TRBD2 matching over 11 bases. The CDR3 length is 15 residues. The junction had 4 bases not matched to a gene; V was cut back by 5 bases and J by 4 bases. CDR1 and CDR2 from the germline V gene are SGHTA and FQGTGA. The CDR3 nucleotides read TGTGCCAGCAGCCGTAGCGGGAGGGATTACAATGAGCAGTTCTTC. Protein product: CASSRSGRDYNEQFF.

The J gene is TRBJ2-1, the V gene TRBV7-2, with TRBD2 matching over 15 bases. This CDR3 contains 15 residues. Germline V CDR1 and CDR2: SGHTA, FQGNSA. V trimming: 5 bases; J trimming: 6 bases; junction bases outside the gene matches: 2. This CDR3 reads CASSQGLAGGNEQFF. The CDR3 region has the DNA TGTGCCAGCAGCCAGGGACTAGCGGGAGGCAATGAGCAGTTCTTC.

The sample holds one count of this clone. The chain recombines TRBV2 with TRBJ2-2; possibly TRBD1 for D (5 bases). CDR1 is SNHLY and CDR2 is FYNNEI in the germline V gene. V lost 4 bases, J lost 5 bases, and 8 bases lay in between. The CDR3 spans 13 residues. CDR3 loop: CASSAQETGELFF. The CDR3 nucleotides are TGTGCCAGCAGTGCACAGGAGACCGGGGAGCTGTTTTTT. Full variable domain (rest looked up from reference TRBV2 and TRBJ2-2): EPEVTQTPSHQVTQMGQEVILRCVPISNHLYFYWYRQILGQKVEFLVSFYNNEISEKSEIFDDQFSVERPDGSNFTLKIRSTKLEDSAMYFCASSAQETGELFFGEGSRLTVL.

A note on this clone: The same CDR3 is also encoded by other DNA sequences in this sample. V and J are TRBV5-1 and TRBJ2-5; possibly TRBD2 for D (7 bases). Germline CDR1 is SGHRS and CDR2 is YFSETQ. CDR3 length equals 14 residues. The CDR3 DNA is TGCGCTAGCGGTGGGGGGGGGCCCCAAGAGACCCAGTACTTC. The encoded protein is CASGGGGPQETQYF.

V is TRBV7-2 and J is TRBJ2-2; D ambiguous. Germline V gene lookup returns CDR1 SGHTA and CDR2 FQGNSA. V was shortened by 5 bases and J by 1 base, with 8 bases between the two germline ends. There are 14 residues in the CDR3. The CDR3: CASSNSQNTGELFF. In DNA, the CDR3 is TGTGCCAGCAGCAATTCACAGAACACCGGGGAGCTGTTTTTT.

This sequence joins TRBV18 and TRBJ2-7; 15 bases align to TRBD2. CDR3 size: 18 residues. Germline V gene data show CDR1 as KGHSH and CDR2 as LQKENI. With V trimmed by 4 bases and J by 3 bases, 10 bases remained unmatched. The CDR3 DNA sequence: TGTGCCAGCTCACGCGCCCCGGGGACTAGCGGGAGGCTCTACGAGCAGTACTTC. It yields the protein CASSRAPGTSGRLYEQYF.

CDR3 loop: CATSAGTGNYGYTF. CDR3 nucleotides: TGTGCCACCAGCGCGGGGACAGGGAACTATGGCTACACCTTC. The rearrangement links TRBV15 to TRBJ1-2, with 9 bases matching TRBD1. The length of the CDR3 is 14 residues. V shed 5 bases, J shed 2 bases, and the junction held 3 bases outside the gene matches. The germline V gene has CDR1 LNHNV and CDR2 YYDKDF (reference sequence).

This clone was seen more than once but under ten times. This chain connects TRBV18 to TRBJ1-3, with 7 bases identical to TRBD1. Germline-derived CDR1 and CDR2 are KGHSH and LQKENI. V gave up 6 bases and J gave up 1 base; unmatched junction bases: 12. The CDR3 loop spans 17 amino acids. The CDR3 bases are TGTGCCAGCTCGCCTCTACAGGGGACCATTTCTGGAAACACCATATATTTT. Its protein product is CASSPLQGTISGNTIYF.

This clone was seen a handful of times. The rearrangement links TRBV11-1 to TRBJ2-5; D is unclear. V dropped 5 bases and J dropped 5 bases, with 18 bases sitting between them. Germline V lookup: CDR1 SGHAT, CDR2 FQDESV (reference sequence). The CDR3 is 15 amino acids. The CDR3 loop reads CASSHFAVDGETQYF. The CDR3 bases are TGTGCCAGCAGCCACTTCGCGGTCGACGGGGAGACCCAGTACTTC.

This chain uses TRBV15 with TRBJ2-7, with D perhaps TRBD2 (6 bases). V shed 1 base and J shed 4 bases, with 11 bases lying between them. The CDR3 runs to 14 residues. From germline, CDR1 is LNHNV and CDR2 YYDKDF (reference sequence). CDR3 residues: CATSRGRGGYEQYF. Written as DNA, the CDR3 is TGTGCCACCAGCAGAGGACGAGGAGGGTACGAGCAGTACTTC.

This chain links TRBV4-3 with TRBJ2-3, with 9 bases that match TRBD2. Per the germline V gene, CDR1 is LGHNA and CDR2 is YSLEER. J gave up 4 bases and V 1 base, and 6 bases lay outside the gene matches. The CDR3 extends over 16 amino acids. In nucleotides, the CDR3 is TGCGCCAGCAGCCAAGCGGCGGGAGGGCCCGCAGATACGCAGTATTTT. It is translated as CASSQAAGGPADTQYF.

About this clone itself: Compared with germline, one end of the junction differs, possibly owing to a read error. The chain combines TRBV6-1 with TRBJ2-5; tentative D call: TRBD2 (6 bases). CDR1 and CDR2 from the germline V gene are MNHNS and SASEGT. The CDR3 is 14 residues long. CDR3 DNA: TGTGCCAGCAGCGAAGGGACTGCGAAAGAGACCCAGTACTTC. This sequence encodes CASSEGTAKETQYF.

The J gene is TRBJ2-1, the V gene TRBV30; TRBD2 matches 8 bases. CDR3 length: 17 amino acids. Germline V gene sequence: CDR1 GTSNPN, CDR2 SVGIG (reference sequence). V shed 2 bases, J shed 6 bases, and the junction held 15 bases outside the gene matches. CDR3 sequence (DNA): TGTGCCTGGAGTTTGTCGGGGGGGGGCACTATCTCCAATGAGCAGTTCTTC. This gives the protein CAWSLSGGGTISNEQFF.

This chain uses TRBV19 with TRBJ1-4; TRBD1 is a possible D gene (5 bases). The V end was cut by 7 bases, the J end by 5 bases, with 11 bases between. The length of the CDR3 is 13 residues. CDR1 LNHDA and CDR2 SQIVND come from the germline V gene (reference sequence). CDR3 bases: TGTGCCAGTACACGACAGAGGAATGAAAAACTGTTTTTT. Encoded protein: CASTRQRNEKLFF. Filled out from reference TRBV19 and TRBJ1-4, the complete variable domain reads DGGITQSPKYLFRKEGQNVTLSCEQNLNHDAMYWYRQDPGQGLRLIYYSQIVNDFQKGDIAEGYSVSREKKESFPLTVTSAQKNPTAFYLCASTRQRNEKLFFGSGTQLSVL.

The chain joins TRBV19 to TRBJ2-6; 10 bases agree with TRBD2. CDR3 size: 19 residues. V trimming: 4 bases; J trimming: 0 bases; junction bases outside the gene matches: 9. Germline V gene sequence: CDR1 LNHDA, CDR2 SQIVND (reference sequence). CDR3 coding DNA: TGTGCCAGTAGTACTTGGACTAGCGGAGCCTACTCTGGGGCCAACGTCCTGACTTTC. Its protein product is CASSTWTSGAYSGANVLTF.

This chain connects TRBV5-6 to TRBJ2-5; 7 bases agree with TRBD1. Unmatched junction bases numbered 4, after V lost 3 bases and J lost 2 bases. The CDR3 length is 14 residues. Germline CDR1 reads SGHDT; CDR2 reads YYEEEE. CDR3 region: CASSYGTVQETQYF. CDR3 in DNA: TGTGCCAGCAGCTATGGGACAGTGCAAGAGACCCAGTACTTC.

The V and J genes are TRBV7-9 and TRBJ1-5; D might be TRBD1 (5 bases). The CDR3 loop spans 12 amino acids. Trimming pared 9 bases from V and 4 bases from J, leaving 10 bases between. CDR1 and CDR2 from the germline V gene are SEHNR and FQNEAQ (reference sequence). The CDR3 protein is CASGAGNQPQHF. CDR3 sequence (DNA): TGTGCCAGTGGGGCGGGAAATCAGCCCCAGCATTTT.

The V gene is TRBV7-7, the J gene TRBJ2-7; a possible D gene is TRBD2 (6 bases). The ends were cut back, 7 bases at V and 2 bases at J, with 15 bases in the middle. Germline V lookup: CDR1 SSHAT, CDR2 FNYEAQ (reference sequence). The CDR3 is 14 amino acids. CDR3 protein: CASNRDSHTYEQYF. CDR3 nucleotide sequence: TGTGCCAGCAACCGGGACTCACATACCTACGAGCAGTACTTC.

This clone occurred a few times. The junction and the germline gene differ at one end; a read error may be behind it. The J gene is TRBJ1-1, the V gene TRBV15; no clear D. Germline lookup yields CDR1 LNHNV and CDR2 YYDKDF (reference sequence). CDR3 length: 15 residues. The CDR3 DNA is TGTGCCACCAGCAGAGAAGGCAGCCTGAACACTAAAGCTTTCTTT. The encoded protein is CATSREGSLNTKAFF.

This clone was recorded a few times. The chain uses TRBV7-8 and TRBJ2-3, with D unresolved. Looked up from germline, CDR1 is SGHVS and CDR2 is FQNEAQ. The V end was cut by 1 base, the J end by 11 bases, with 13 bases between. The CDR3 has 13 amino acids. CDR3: CASSLVSLVGQYF. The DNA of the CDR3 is TGTGCCAGCAGCTTAGTATCGCTAGTGGGGCAGTATTTT.

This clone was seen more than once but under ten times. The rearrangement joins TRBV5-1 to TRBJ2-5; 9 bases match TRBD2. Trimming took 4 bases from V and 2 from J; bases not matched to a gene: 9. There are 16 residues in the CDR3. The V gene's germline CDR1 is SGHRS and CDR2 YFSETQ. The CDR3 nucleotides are TGCGCCAGCAGCCTGGGGGCTGCGGGGGGGCAAGAGACCCAGTACTTC. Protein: CASSLGAAGGQETQYF.

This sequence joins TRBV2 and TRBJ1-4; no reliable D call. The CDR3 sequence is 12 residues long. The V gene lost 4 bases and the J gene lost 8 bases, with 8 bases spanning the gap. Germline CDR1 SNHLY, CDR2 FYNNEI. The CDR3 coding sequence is TGTGCCAGCAGTGCCACGGGGGAAAAACTGTTTTTT. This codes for CASSATGEKLFF.

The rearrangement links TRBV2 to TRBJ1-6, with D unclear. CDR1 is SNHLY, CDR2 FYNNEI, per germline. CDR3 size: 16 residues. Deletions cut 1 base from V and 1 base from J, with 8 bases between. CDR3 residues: CASSEGFGSYNSPLHF. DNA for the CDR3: TGTGCCAGCAGTGAAGGTTTCGGGTCCTATAATTCACCCCTCCACTTT. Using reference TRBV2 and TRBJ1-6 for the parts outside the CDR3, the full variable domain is EPEVTQTPSHQVTQMGQEVILRCVPISNHLYFYWYRQILGQKVEFLVSFYNNEISEKSEIFDDQFSVERPDGSNFTLKIRSTKLEDSAMYFCASSEGFGSYNSPLHFGNGTRLTVT.

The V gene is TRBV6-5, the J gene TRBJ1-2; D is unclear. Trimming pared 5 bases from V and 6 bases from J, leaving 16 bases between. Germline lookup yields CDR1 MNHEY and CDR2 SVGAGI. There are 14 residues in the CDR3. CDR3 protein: CASSPLGWEDGYTF. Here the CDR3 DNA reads TGTGCCAGCAGTCCTCTTGGCTGGGAGGATGGCTACACCTTC.

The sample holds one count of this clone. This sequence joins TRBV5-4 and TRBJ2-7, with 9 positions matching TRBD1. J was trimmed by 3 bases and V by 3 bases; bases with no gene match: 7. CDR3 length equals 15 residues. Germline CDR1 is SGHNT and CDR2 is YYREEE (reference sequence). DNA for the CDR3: TGTGCCAGCAGCTCCGGTGGACAGGGGCACTACGAGCAGTACTTC. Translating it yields CASSSGGQGHYEQYF.

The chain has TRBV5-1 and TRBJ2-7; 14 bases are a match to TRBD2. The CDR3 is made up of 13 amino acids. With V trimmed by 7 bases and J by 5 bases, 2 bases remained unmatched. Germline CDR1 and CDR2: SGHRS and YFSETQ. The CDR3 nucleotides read TGCGCCAGCGGGACTAGCGGGAGTAACGAGCAGTACTTC. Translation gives CASGTSGSNEQYF.